This T cell receptor beta chain was documented in a study of post-analysis software for immune sequencing data. Study summary: The disease courses covered relapsing-remitting, secondary progressive and progressive-relapsing multiple sclerosis.

Study results and caveats: Four to six TRBV segments were more frequent in patients than controls; TRBV5-6, TRBV5-1 and TRBV20-1 belonged to this group. Strong co-clustering by F measure linked samples that shared a preparation batch. Compared against controls, patients with multiple sclerosis displayed significantly lower normalized Chao1 diversity.

On this clonotype: Its target is unknown.

The TCR beta cDNA libraries carried unique molecular identifiers. Out of about 0.95 to 10 million T cells, 470,000 or so cDNA molecules were generated. Each CDR3 protein gets one entry after TCRdb re-called the PCR reads with MiXCR. Of about 540,000 distinct CDR3 sequences listed, less than 40% are singletons. Trimming left V 1 base short and J 3 bases short, with 13 bases between. Germline CDR1 is SGHRS and CDR2 is YFSETQ. The CDR3 is 15 residues long. The chain recombines TRBV5-1 with TRBJ2-5; either TRBD1 or TRBD2 may supply D (5 bases each). The receptor comes from a girl younger than 18 with multiple sclerosis. What was sequenced was blood. CDR3 residues: CASSLLGTLEETQYF. CDR3 DNA: TGCGCCAGCAGCTTGCTGGGGACCCTCGAAGAGACCCAGTACTTC.